What follows are 6 T cell receptor beta chains derived from one specimen sequenced in a study of metastatic and nonmetastatic thyroid tumors (dated by TCRdb to the early 2020s). No patient had received any treatment before thyroid surgery. Library preparation used PCR. TCRdb shows the sequencer as Illumina HiSeq 4000. TCRdb reprocessed the public reads (quality trimming at Q25 with fastp, clone calling with MiXCR) and kept in-frame beta chains. This sample comprises about 39,000 clones, 15% to 20% of them detected only once. Around 16% of the sample comes from the top ten. Sequencing was done on a sample of blood. The receptors were gathered from a female donor with papillary thyroid cancer or a benign thyroid nodule (not recorded which). Some clones in this sample may be carry-over from other donors' samples.

Many counts were recorded for this clone. This chain uses TRBV28 with TRBJ1-3, with TRBD1 matching over 9 bases. This CDR3 has 16 residues. V was clipped by 9 bases and J by 2 bases; unmatched bases: 11. Germline CDR1 MDHEN, CDR2 SYDVKM. CDR3 sequence: CARRLRDRDPGNTIYF. CDR3 coding DNA: TGTGCCAGAAGACTCCGGGACAGGGACCCTGGAAACACCATATATTTT.

This clone appeared many times. V gene TRBV20-1 combines with J gene TRBJ2-7, with 15 bases identical to TRBD2. This CDR3 has 17 amino acids. V lost 5 bases, J lost 2 bases, and 10 bases stayed unmatched. Germline V CDR1 and CDR2: DFQATT, SNEGSKA (reference sequence). The CDR3, as DNA: TGCAGTGCTCAAGTCCCGGGACTAGCGGGAGGCCCCTACGAGCAGTACTTC. It is translated as CSAQVPGLAGGPYEQYF.

The chain links TRBV10-1 to TRBJ2-2; unclear D gene. The CDR3 spans 13 residues. V lost 4 bases, J lost 3 bases, and 6 bases lay in between. Germline values: CDR1 WNHNN, CDR2 SYGVQD (reference sequence). The CDR3 here is CASSGRYTGELFF. As DNA, the CDR3 is TGCGCCAGCAGTGGACGGTACACCGGGGAGCTGTTTTTT.

This clone was counted between two and nine times. This rearrangement joins TRBV6-1 to TRBJ2-7; 7 bases agree with TRBD1. V shed 5 bases, J shed 7 bases, and the junction held 8 bases outside the gene matches. This CDR3 spans 13 amino acids. Germline lookup yields CDR1 MNHNS and CDR2 SASEGT. The chain's CDR3 is CASSQGDAREQYF. The CDR3 coding sequence is TGTGCCAGCAGTCAGGGGGACGCTCGGGAGCAGTACTTC.

The chain combines TRBV3-1 with TRBJ2-7, with D possibly being TRBD1 or TRBD2 (5 bases each). Germline V CDR1 and CDR2: LGHDT, YNNKEL (reference sequence). CDR3 length: 11 residues. Trimming removed 8 bases at V and 10 bases at J, with 15 bases between. Written as DNA, the CDR3 is TGTGCCAGCGCCACAATGGGGGATCAGTACTTC. Amino acid sequence: CASATMGDQYF.

This clone was detected only a few times. This sequence joins TRBV12-3 or TRBV12-4 and TRBJ2-7, with 9 bases aligning to TRBD1. The ends lost 11 bases at V and 3 bases at J; junction bases unmatched: 11. The CDR3 length is 14 residues. This CDR3 reads CAGTRDRVLYEQYF. The CDR3 region has the DNA TGTGCCGGCACCCGGGACAGGGTTCTCTACGAGCAGTACTTC.